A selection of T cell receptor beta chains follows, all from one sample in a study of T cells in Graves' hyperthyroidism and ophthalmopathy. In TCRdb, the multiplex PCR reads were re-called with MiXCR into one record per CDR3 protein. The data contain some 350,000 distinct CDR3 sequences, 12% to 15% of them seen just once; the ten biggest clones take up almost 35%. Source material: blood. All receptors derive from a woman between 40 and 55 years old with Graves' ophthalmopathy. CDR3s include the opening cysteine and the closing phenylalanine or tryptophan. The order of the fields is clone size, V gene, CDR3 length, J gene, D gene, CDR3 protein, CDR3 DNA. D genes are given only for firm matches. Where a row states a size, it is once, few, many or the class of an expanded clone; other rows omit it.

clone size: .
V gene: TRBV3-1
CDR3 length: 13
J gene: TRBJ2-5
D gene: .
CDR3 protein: CASSHRRVGTQYF
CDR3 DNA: TGTGCCAGCAGCCATAGGAGGGTAGGGACCCAGTACTTC

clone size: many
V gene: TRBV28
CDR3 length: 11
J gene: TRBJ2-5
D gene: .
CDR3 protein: CASSLPGTQYF
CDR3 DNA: TGTGCCAGCAGTTTACCCGGGACCCAGTACTTC

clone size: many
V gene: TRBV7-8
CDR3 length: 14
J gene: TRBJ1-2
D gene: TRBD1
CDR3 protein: CASSPKTGGYGYTF
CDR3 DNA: TGTGCCAGCAGCCCGAAGACAGGGGGGTATGGCTACACCTTC

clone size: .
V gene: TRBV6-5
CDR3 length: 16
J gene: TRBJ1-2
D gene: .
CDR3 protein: CASSYSRTEVNYGYTF
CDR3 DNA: TGTGCCAGCAGTTACTCGCGCACGGAGGTTAACTATGGCTACACCTTC

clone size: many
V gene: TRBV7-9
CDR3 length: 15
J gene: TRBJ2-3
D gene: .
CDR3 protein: CASSLVGAAGDTQYF
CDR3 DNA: TGTGCCAGCAGCTTAGTAGGGGCGGCGGGAGATACGCAGTATTTT

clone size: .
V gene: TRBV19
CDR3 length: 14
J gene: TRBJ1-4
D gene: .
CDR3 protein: CASSVGGKNEKLFF
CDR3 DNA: TGTGCCAGTAGTGTAGGGGGAAAGAATGAAAAACTGTTTTTT

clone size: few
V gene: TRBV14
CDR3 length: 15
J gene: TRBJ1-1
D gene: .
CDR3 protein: CASSPFNGGTTEAFF
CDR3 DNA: TGTGCCAGCAGCCCCTTCAATGGGGGGACAACTGAAGCTTTCTTT

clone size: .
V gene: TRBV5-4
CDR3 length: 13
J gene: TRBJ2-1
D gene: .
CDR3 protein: CASAWVGNNEQFF
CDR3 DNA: TGTGCCAGCGCCTGGGTGGGCAACAATGAGCAGTTCTTC

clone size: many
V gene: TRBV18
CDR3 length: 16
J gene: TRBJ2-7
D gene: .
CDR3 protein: CASSPTGRAFTYEQYF
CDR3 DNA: TGTGCCAGCTCACCAACAGGCAGGGCCTTCACGTACGAGCAGTACTTC

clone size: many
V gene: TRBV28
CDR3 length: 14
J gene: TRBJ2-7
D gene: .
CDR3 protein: CASSPTGPRYEQYF
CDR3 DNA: TGTGCCAGCAGTCCCACGGGACCCCGCTACGAGCAGTACTTC

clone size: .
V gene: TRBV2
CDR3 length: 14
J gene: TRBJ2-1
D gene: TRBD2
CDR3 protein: CASSKGTSRSEQFF
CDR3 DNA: TGTGCCAGCAGTAAGGGGACTAGTCGGAGTGAGCAGTTCTTC

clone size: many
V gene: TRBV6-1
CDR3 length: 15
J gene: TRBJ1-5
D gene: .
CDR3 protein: CASSYDRKYNQPQHF
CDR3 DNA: TGTGCCAGCAGTTACGACAGGAAATACAATCAGCCCCAGCATTTT

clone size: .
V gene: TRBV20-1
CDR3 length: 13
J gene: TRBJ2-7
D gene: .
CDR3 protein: CSARSGFAYEQYF
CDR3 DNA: TGCAGTGCTAGAAGTGGTTTTGCGTACGAGCAGTACTTC

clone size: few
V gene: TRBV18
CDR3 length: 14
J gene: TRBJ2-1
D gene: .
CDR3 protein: CASSPPVGYNEQFF
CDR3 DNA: TGTGCCAGCTCACCACCAGTGGGATACAATGAGCAGTTCTTC

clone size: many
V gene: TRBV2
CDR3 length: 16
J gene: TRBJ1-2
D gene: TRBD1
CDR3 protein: CASSVGDRGAWYGYTF
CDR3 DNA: TGTGCCAGCAGTGTAGGGGACAGAGGGGCCTGGTATGGCTACACCTTC

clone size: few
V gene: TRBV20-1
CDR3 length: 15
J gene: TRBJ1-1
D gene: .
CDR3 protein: CSAREPSGGITEAFF
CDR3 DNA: TGCAGTGCTAGAGAACCCTCCGGGGGTATAACTGAAGCTTTCTTT

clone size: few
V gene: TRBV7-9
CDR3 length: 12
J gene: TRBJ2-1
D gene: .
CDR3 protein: CASSLGEDEQFF
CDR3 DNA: TGTGCCAGCAGCTTAGGCGAGGATGAGCAGTTCTTC

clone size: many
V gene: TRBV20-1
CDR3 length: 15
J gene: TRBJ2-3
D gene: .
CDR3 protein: CSARRTEASTDTQYF
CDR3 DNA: TGCAGTGCTAGAAGGACGGAGGCTAGCACAGATACGCAGTATTTT

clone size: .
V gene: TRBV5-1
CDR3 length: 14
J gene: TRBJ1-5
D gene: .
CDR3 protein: CASSLGGKNQPQHF
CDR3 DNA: TGCGCCAGCAGCTTGGGGGGAAAGAATCAGCCCCAGCATTTT

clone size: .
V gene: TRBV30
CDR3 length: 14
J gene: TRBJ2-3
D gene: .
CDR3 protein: CAWAGTPKEDTQYF
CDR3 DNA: TGTGCCTGGGCCGGGACACCGAAGGAGGATACGCAGTATTTT

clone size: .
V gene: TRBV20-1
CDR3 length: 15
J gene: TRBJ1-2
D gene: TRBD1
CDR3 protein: CSARVLVAGGYGYTF
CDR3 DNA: TGCAGTGCTAGGGTGCTGGTGGCAGGGGGATACGGCTACACCTTC

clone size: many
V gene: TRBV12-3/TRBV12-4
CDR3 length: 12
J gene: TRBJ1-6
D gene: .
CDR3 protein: CASSLSNSPLHF
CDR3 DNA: TGTGCCAGCAGTTTAAGTAATTCACCCCTCCACTTT

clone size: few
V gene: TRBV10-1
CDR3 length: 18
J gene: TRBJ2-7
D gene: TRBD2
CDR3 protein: CASSEGIAGGSSSYEQYF
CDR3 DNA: TGCGCCAGCAGTGAGGGGATAGCGGGAGGCTCAAGCTCCTACGAGCAGTACTTC

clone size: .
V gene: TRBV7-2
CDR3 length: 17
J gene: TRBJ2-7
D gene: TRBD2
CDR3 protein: CASSQVSGTASSYEQYF
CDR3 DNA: TGTGCCAGCAGCCAAGTCAGCGGGACGGCGAGCTCCTACGAGCAGTACTTC

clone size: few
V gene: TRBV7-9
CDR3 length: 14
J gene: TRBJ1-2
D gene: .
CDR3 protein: CASSLDLGYYGYTF
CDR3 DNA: TGTGCCAGCAGCTTAGACCTGGGGTACTATGGCTACACCTTC

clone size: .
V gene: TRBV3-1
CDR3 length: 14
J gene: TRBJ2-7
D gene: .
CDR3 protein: CASSQDRAWREQYF
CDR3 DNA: TGTGCCAGCAGCCAAGACAGGGCCTGGCGCGAGCAGTACTTC

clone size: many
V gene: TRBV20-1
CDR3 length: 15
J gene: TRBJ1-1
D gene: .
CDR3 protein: CSARGGGGGDTEAFF
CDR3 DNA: TGCAGTGCTAGGGGGGGTGGGGGAGGGGACACTGAAGCTTTCTTT

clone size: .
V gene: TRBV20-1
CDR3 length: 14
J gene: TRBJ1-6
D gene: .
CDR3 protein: CSAYRLDPYSPLHF
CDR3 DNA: TGCAGTGCCTACCGACTCGACCCGTATTCACCCCTCCACTTT

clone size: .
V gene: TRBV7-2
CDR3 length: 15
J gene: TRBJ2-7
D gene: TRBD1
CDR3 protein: CASSTGTGGIYEQYF
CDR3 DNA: TGTGCCAGCAGCACCGGGACAGGGGGCATCTACGAGCAGTACTTC

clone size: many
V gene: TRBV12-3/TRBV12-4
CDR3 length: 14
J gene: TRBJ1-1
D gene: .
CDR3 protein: CASSPRWGSTEAFF
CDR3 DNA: TGTGCCAGCAGTCCTCGGTGGGGAAGCACTGAAGCTTTCTTT

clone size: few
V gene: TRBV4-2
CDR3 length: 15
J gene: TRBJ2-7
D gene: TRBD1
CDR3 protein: CASSQGGTGVDEQYF
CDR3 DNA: TGTGCCAGCAGCCAAGGAGGGACAGGGGTCGACGAGCAGTACTTC

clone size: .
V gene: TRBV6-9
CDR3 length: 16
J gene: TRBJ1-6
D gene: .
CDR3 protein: CASSYLPLGDNSPLHF
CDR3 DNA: TGTGCCAGCAGTTACCTCCCATTAGGGGATAATTCACCCCTCCACTTT

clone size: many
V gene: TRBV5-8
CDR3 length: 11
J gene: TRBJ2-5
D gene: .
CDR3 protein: CASSRAATQYF
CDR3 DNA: TGTGCCAGCAGCCGCGCGGCGACCCAGTACTTC

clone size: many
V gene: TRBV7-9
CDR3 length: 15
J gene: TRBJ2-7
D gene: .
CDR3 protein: CASSLGAGLSYEQYF
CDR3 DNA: TGTGCCAGCAGCTTAGGGGCAGGCCTCTCCTACGAGCAGTACTTC

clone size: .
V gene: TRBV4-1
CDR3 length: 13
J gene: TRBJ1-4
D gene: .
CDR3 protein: CASWGVGCEKLFF
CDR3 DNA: TGCGCCAGCTGGGGGGTAGGCTGCGAAAAACTGTTTTTT

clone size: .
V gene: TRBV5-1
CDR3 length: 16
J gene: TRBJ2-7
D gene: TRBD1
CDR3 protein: CASSPRDRGLSYEQYF
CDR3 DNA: TGCGCCAGCAGCCCCCGGGACAGGGGGCTCTCCTACGAGCAGTACTTC

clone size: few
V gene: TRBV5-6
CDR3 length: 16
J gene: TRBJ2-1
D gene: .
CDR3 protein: CASSFELAPSYNEQFF
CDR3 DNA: TGTGCCAGCAGCTTCGAGCTAGCGCCGTCCTACAATGAGCAGTTCTTC

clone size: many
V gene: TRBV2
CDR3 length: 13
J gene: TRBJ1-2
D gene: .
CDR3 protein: CASSEGGGYGYTF
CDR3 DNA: TGTGCCAGCAGTGAAGGAGGAGGCTATGGCTACACCTTC

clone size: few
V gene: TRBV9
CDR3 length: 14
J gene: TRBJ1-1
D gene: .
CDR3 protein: CASSALTGNTEAFF
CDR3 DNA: TGTGCCAGCAGCGCCCTGACAGGGAACACTGAAGCTTTCTTT

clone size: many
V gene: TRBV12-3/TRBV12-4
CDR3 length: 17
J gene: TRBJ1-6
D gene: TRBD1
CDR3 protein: CASSLALLGQGNSPLHF
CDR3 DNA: TGTGCCAGCAGTTTAGCGCTTTTGGGACAGGGGAATTCACCCCTCCACTTT

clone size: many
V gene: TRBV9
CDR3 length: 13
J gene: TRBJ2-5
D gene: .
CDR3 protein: CASSVALEETQYF
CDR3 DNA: TGTGCCAGCAGCGTAGCTCTAGAAGAGACCCAGTACTTC

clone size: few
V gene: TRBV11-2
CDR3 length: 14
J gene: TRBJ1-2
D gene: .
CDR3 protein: CASSASGRIYGYTF
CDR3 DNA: TGTGCCAGCAGCGCATCCGGACGGATCTATGGCTACACCTTC

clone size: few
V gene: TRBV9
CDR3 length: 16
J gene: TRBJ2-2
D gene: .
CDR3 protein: CASSVGVTADTGELFF
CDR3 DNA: TGTGCCAGCAGCGTAGGGGTGACAGCGGACACCGGGGAGCTGTTTTTT

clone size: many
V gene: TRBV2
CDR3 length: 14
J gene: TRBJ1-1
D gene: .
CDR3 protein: CASSGRTVNTEAFF
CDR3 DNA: TGTGCCAGCAGTGGGAGAACGGTGAACACTGAAGCTTTCTTT

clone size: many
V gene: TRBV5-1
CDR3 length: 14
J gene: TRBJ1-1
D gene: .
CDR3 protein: CASSSFGENTEAFF
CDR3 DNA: TGCGCCAGCAGCTCTTTCGGGGAGAACACTGAAGCTTTCTTT

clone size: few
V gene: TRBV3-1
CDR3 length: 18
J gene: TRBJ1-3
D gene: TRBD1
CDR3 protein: CASSQDVEDRDSGNTIYF
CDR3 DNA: TGTGCCAGCAGCCAAGATGTTGAGGACAGGGACTCTGGAAACACCATATATTTT

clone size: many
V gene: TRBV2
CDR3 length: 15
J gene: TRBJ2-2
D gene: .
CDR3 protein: CASSESTGRSGELFF
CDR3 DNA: TGTGCCAGCAGTGAATCTACAGGGCGGTCCGGGGAGCTGTTTTTT

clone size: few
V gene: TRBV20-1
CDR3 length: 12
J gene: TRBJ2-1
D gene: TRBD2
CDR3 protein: CSALREGDEQFF
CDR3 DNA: TGCAGTGCTTTGCGGGAGGGGGATGAGCAGTTCTTC

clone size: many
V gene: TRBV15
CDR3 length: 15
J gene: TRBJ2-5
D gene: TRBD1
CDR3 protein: CATSRATGVGETQYF
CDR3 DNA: TGTGCCACCAGCAGGGCGACAGGGGTGGGGGAGACCCAGTACTTC

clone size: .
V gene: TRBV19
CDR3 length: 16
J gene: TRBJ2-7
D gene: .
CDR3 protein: CASSTSFRTETYEQYF
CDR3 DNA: TGTGCCAGTAGTACCTCTTTTCGGACGGAGACCTACGAGCAGTACTTC

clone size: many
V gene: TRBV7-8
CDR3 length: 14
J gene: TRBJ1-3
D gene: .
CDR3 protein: CASSPGLRGNTIYF
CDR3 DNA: TGTGCCAGCAGCCCTGGCCTCCGTGGAAACACCATATATTTT

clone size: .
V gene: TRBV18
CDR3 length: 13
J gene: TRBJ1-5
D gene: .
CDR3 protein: CASSITVNQPQHF
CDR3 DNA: TGTGCCAGCTCAATTACAGTCAATCAGCCCCAGCATTTT

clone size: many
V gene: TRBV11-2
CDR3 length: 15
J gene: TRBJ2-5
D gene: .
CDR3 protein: CASSRGGDRQETQYF
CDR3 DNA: TGTGCCAGCAGCCGAGGTGGGGATAGACAAGAGACCCAGTACTTC

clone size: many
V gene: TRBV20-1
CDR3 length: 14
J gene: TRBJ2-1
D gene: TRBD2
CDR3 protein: CSATAGTEINEQFF
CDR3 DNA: TGCAGTGCCACAGCGGGAACAGAAATCAATGAGCAGTTCTTC